Presented here are 30 T cell receptor beta chains from one specimen sequenced in a study of CD8+CD57+ T cells in acquired aplastic anemia listed by TCRdb under 2018. This sample was sequenced with an Illumina HiSeq 2000. TCR beta VDJ combination and CDR3 sequence profiling used genomic DNA as the template. Using fastp trimming at Q25 and MiXCR clonotype assembly, TCRdb reanalyzed the public sequencing data and kept in-frame beta chains. CDR3 protein sequences are deduplicated, and each keeps its most common genes and DNA. The sample table records approximately 130,000 distinct CDR3 sequences; around two fifths of these occur just once. The biggest ten clones account for roughly 8.1% of the sample. Source material: sorted CD4+, CD8+, or CD8+CD57+ T cells (not recorded which) from PBMCs. These receptors were obtained from a human donor in good health, serving as a control.

This clonotype was recorded many times. V gene TRBV12-3 or TRBV12-4 combines with J gene TRBJ2-7; a possible D gene is TRBD2 (5 bases). V lost 3 bases to trimming and J lost 7 bases, with 7 bases between them. This CDR3 region has 11 residues. The CDR3 reads CASSLRDEQYF. The DNA for the CDR3 is TGTGCCAGCAGTTTGAGGGATGAGCAGTACTTC.

A word on this clonotype: A junction end diverges from the germline sequence, so it may reflect a read error. CDR3 bases: TGTGCCAGTAGTATTACAGCACACTACGAACAGTACTTC. Amino acids: CASSITAHYEQYF. The chain employs TRBV19 and TRBJ2-7; D is undetermined. CDR1 and CDR2 from the germline V gene are LNHDA and SQIVND (reference sequence). The CDR3 consists of 13 residues.

The table lists this clonotype with many counts. CDR3 amino acids: CSVGRQGGSYEQYF. The CDR3 DNA reads TGCAGCGTGGGAAGACAGGGGGGCTCCTACGAGCAGTACTTC. The chain combines TRBV29-1 with TRBJ2-7, with 9 bases fitting TRBD1. Unmatched junction bases numbered 6, after V lost 6 bases and J lost 0 bases. This CDR3 has 14 amino acids. Germline V lookup: CDR1 SQVTM, CDR2 ANQGSEA.

The chain has TRBV12-3 or TRBV12-4 and TRBJ1-2; the match to TRBD1 covers 9 bases. The CDR3 is 14 residues long. The ends lost 7 bases at V and 7 bases at J; junction bases unmatched: 10. The chain's CDR3 is CASTLTGGGGGYTF. The CDR3 DNA reads as TGTGCCAGCACCTTGACAGGGGGAGGTGGTGGCTACACCTTC.

The chain recombines TRBV10-3 with TRBJ1-3, with TRBD1 as a possible D gene (5 bases). The CDR3 sequence is 17 residues long. V shed 0 bases and J shed 0 bases, with 12 bases lying between them. Germline values: CDR1 ENHRY, CDR2 SYGVKD. DNA of the CDR3: TGTGCCATCAGTGAGTCCCGGGACGGCCACTCTGGAAACACCATATATTTT. Residues: CAISESRDGHSGNTIYF.

This clonotype was observed many times. The chain recombines TRBV19 with TRBJ2-1; TRBD2 matches 12 bases. Germline CDR1 LNHDA, CDR2 SQIVND (reference sequence). The ends lost 3 bases at V and 10 bases at J; junction bases unmatched: 7. The CDR3 is 15 residues long. The CDR3 DNA reads as TGTGCCAGTAGTATCGGATCTAGCGGGGGGGCCGAGCAGTTCTTC. It specifies CASSIGSSGGAEQFF.

At least ten counts were recorded for this clonotype. The chain uses TRBV12-3 or TRBV12-4 and TRBJ2-2; D may be TRBD2 (7 bases). The CDR3 covers 15 residues. The V end was cut by 3 bases, the J end by 1 base, with 9 bases between. The CDR3 DNA reads TGTGCCAGCAGTTTGGGAGGGGGGAACACCGGGGAGCTGTTTTTT. As protein: CASSLGGGNTGELFF.

This chain connects TRBV2 to TRBJ2-4, with TRBD2 as a possible D gene (6 bases). Looked up from germline, CDR1 is SNHLY and CDR2 is FYNNEI. The V end lost 6 bases, the J end lost 5 bases, and 11 bases lay between the germline ends. CDR3 size: 13 residues. DNA for the CDR3: TGTGCCAGCAGCGGCGGGGAACAAAACATTCAGTACTTC. This encodes CASSGGEQNIQYF.

This chain joins TRBV20-1 and TRBJ2-5; unclear D gene. The CDR3 has 14 amino acids. V lost 3 bases to trimming and J lost 3 bases, with 14 bases between them. Germline V gene lookup returns CDR1 DFQATT and CDR2 SNEGSKA (reference sequence). The CDR3 sequence: CSASPGRAEETQYF. The CDR3 DNA follows: TGCAGTGCTAGTCCCGGACGAGCCGAAGAGACCCAGTACTTC.

This clonotype was picked up many times. The chain is built from TRBV9 and TRBJ2-2; no reliable D call. This CDR3 spans 13 amino acids. CDR1 SGDLS and CDR2 YYNGEE come from the germline V gene. V was shortened by 4 bases and J by 4 bases, with 8 bases between the two germline ends. CDR3: CASSLRITGELFF. The CDR3 nucleotides read TGTGCCAGCAGCCTCAGGATCACCGGGGAGCTGTTTTTT.

The chain is built from TRBV12-3 or TRBV12-4 and TRBJ2-7, with D unresolved. The CDR3 spans 12 residues. V dropped 5 bases and J dropped 4 bases, with 9 bases sitting between them. The CDR3 reads CASSPPLYEQYV. DNA for the CDR3: TGTGCCAGCAGTCCCCCTCTTTACGAGCAGTACGTC.

As regards this clonotype: The CDR3 end shows no conserved phenylalanine or tryptophan, and so a read error is likely. This chain joins TRBV7-7 and TRBJ1-2; 7 bases agree with TRBD1. V gave up 4 bases and J gave up 4 bases; unmatched junction bases: 9. The CDR3 covers 15 residues. Germline CDR1 and CDR2: SSHAT and FNYEAQ (reference sequence). The CDR3 protein is CASSWDRLRPYGYTS. The DNA of the CDR3 is TGTGCCAGCAGCTGGGACAGACTTAGACCCTATGGCTACACCTCC.

The gene calls are TRBV9 and TRBJ1-6; D not resolved. V gave up 2 bases and J gave up 10 bases, with 10 bases separating them. Germline values: CDR1 SGDLS, CDR2 YYNGEE. The CDR3 is 13 amino acids. The CDR3 coding sequence is TGTGCCAGCAGCGTTGTCGGAGGGTCACCCCTCCACTTT. Its translation: CASSVVGGSPLHF.

About this clonotype: Mismatch with germline at one junction end may stem from a read error. This sequence joins TRBV12-3 or TRBV12-4 and TRBJ2-7; 11 bases are shared with TRBD2. CDR3 size: 14 residues. The CDR3 nucleotides read TGCGCCAGCAGCTTACTAGCGGGAGCGAGAGAGCAGTACTTC. It is translated as CASSLLAGAREQYF.

This clonotype appeared once. Just one base apart from a much larger clone, this may be a read error. The chain recombines TRBV6-1 with TRBJ1-6; D unclear. From germline, CDR1 is MNHNS and CDR2 SASEGT. The CDR3 contains 14 residues. The CDR3 here is CASRGSLMNSPPHF. The CDR3 DNA reads TGTGCCAGCAGGGGGTCGTTGATGAATTCACCCCCCCACTTT.

The sample holds many counts of this clonotype. This chain uses TRBV6-5 with TRBJ2-5; 10 bases fit TRBD2. V lost 6 bases and J lost 6; bases outside the gene matches: 10. Germline V gene data show CDR1 as MNHEY and CDR2 as SVGAGI. This CDR3 comprises 15 residues. CDR3 residues: CASSPLAGTIKTQYF. The CDR3 DNA reads as TGTGCCAGCAGCCCACTAGCGGGAACGATCAAGACCCAGTACTTC.

V gene TRBV24-1 combines with J gene TRBJ2-1, with unresolved D. V lost 1 base and J lost 5, with 14 bases in between. This CDR3 spans 16 amino acids. From germline, CDR1 is KGHDR and CDR2 SFDVKD. In DNA form, the CDR3 reads TGTGCCACCAGTGATTTAGCCGACTCCTCTAACAATGAGCAGTTCTTC. This encodes CATSDLADSSNNEQFF.

V gene TRBV24-1 combines with J gene TRBJ2-3; possibly TRBD2 for D (5 bases). This CDR3 has 13 residues. From germline, CDR1 is KGHDR and CDR2 SFDVKD. The CDR3 loop is CAFGLDRRDTQYF. In DNA form, the CDR3 reads TGTGCTTTCGGACTGGACCGTAGAGATACGCAGTATTTT.

This clonotype has only a few counts. The chain joins TRBV6-1 to TRBJ2-2; 9 nucleotides match TRBD1. Germline CDR1 MNHNS, CDR2 SASEGT. V gave up 7 bases and J gave up 0 bases; unmatched junction bases: 6. The CDR3 totals 16 residues. The CDR3 reads CASTRQGGANTGELFF. In DNA, the CDR3 is TGTGCCAGCACCAGACAGGGGGGCGCGAACACCGGGGAGCTGTTTTTT.

This clonotype has just a few counts. The chain recombines TRBV12-3 or TRBV12-4 with TRBJ1-6; TRBD1 might be the D (6 bases). CDR3 length: 16 residues. Trimming shortened V by 6 bases and J by 10 bases, and 22 bases separated the two germline ends. In nucleotides, the CDR3 is TGTGCCAGCAGGCAACAAGGGGGGGGCAAAGGATCACCCCTCCACTTT. Protein sequence: CASRQQGGGKGSPLHF.

This clonotype was seen repeatedly, ten times or more. The chain joins TRBV5-1 to TRBJ1-5; D is uncertain. This CDR3 has 13 residues. From germline, CDR1 is SGHRS and CDR2 YFSETQ. V was cut by 2 bases and J by 5 bases, with 8 bases left in between. The CDR3 DNA reads as TGCGCCAGCAGCTTCGATTGGGATCAGCCCCAGCATTTT. Translating gives CASSFDWDQPQHF.

This clonotype was found many times. The J gene is TRBJ2-5, the V gene TRBV7-2; D may be TRBD2 (6 bases). Trimming took 7 bases from V and 7 from J, leaving 19 bases between them. The CDR3 is made up of 14 amino acids. Germline CDR1 and CDR2: SGHTA and FQGNSA. The CDR3 nucleotides are TGTGCCAGCACCCCGGGCGGGGCGTGGGGGACCCAGTACTTC. Its protein is CASTPGGAWGTQYF.

Regarding this clonotype: An end of the junction differs from the germline gene, which may be a read error. The chain recombines TRBV5-1 with TRBJ2-1; tentative D call: TRBD2 (6 bases). Germline V gives CDR1 SGHRS, CDR2 YFSETQ. There are 15 residues in the CDR3. CDR3 loop: CANSLDTSPYNEQFF. Here the CDR3 DNA reads TGCGCCAACAGCTTGGATACTAGCCCCTACAATGAGCAGTTCTTC.

This clonotype was seen a handful of times. A much larger clone differs from this one at a single base, so this may be a read error. The gene calls are TRBV7-2 and TRBJ1-1; D gene unclear. V lost 1 base to trimming and J lost 4 bases, with 13 bases between them. Germline CDR1 and CDR2: SGHTA and FQGNSA. CDR3 length: 15 amino acids. The CDR3 sequence is CASSLERVMITEAFF. CDR3 coding DNA: TGTGCCAGCAGCTTAGAGCGAGTCATGATCACTGAAGCTTTCTTT.

This chain uses TRBV7-1 with TRBJ1-2, with TRBD1 as a possible D gene (6 bases). TRBV7-1 has ORF status, its function being uncertain. Trimming left V 3 bases short and J 2 bases short, with 28 bases between. The CDR3 runs 20 residues. The CDR3 DNA follows: TGTGCCAGCAGCTCTATTGGGGGCCCGACTTATTTAATAACAAACTATGGCTACACCTTC. This codes for CASSSIGGPTYLITNYGYTF.

The V gene is TRBV5-6, the J gene TRBJ1-6; unclear D gene. This CDR3 is 17 amino acids long. Looked up from germline, CDR1 is SGHDT and CDR2 is YYEEEE. V was clipped by 4 bases and J by 7 bases, with 21 bases between them. The DNA of the CDR3 is TGTGCCAGCAGCCTAACGATTTCGGGTTTAAGGAATTCACCCCTCCACTTT. Protein product: CASSLTISGLRNSPLHF.

The chain uses TRBV29-1 and TRBJ2-3; D remains ambiguous. V was cut by 2 bases and J by 11 bases, with 11 bases left in between. Germline V gene data show CDR1 as SQVTM and CDR2 as ANQGSEA. This CDR3 spans 11 amino acids. The CDR3 protein is CSVETDQRQYF. The CDR3 nucleotides are TGCAGCGTTGAAACTGACCAGCGGCAGTATTTT.

The chain couples TRBV6-1 to TRBJ2-1; 7 positions agree with TRBD1. The CDR3 covers 14 residues. The V gene's germline CDR1 is MNHNS and CDR2 SASEGT. With 8 bases clipped from V and 5 bases from J, the junction kept 9 bases outside the gene matches. CDR3 region: CASRMETGNNEQFF. The CDR3 nucleotides are TGTGCCAGCCGAATGGAGACAGGGAACAATGAGCAGTTCTTC.

This clonotype was counted ten times or more. J is TRBJ2-3 and V is TRBV11-2, with 9 bases that match TRBD1. Germline CDR1 SGHAT, CDR2 FQNNGV. Trimming removed 3 bases from V and 4 bases from J; junction bases left unmatched: 11. CDR3 length equals 17 residues. The CDR3: CASSFFRGQGTPDTQYF. In DNA, the CDR3 is TGTGCCAGCAGCTTTTTTAGAGGACAGGGGACCCCAGATACGCAGTATTTT. Full variable domain (missing parts from reference TRBV11-2 and TRBJ2-3): EAGVAQSPRYKIIEKRQSVAFWCNPISGHATLYWYQQILGQGPKLLIQFQNNGVVDDSQLPKDRFSAERLKGVDSTLKIQPAKLEDSAVYLCASSFFRGQGTPDTQYFGPGTRLTVL.

This clonotype was seen at least ten times. The DNA for the CDR3 is TGTGCCAGCAGTTACGGAGGGGGCTCCTACGAGCAGTACTTC. Translating it yields CASSYGGGSYEQYF. The rearrangement joins TRBV6-5 to TRBJ2-7, with D perhaps given as TRBD1 or TRBD2 (6 bases each). Trimming removed 2 bases from V and 0 bases from J, with 8 bases in between. CDR3 length equals 14 residues. CDR1 MNHEY and CDR2 SVGAGI come from the germline V gene.